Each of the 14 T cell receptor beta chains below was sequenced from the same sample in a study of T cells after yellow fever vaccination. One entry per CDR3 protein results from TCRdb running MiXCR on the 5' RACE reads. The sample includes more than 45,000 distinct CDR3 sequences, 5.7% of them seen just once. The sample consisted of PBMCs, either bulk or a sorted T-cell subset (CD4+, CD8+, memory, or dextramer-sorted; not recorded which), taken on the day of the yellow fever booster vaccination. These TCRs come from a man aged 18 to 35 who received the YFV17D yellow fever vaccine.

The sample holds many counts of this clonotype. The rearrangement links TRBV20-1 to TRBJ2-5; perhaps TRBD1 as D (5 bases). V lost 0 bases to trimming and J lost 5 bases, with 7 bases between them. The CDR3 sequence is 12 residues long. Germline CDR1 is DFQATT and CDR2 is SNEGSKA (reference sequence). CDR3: CSARDRDETQYF. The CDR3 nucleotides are TGCAGTGCTAGAGACAGGGATGAGACCCAGTACTTC.

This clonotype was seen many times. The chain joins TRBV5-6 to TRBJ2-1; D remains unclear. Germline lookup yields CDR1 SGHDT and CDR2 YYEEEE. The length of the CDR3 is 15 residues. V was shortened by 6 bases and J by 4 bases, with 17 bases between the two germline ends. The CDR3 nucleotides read TGTGCCAGCATGGTTAGTAGGCGAACGTACAATGAGCAGTTCTTC. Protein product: CASMVSRRTYNEQFF.

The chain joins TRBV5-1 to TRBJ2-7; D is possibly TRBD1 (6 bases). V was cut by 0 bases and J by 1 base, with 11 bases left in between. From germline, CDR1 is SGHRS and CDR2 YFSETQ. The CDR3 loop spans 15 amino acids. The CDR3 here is CASSLDLGQSYEQYF. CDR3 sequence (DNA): TGCGCCAGCAGCTTGGACCTCGGACAGTCCTACGAGCAGTACTTC. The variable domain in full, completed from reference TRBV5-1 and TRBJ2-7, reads KAGVTQTPRYLIKTRGQQVTLSCSPISGHRSVSWYQQTPGQGLQFLFEYFSETQRNKGNFPGRFSGRQFSNSRSEMNVSTLELGDSALYLCASSLDLGQSYEQYFGPGTRLTVT.

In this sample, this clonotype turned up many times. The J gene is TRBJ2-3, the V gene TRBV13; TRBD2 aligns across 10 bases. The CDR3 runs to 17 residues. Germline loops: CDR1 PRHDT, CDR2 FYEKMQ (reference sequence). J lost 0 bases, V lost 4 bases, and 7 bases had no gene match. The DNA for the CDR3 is TGTGCCAGCAGCTCAACTAGAGCGGGGGGGAGCACAGATACGCAGTATTTT. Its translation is CASSSTRAGGSTDTQYF.

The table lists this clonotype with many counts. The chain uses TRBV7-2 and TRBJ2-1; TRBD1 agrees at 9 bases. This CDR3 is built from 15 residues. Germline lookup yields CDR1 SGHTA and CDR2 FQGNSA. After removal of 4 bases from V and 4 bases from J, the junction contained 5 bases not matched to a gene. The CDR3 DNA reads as TGTGCCAGCAGCTCCGGGACAGGGTCTTACAATGAGCAGTTCTTC. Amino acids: CASSSGTGSYNEQFF.

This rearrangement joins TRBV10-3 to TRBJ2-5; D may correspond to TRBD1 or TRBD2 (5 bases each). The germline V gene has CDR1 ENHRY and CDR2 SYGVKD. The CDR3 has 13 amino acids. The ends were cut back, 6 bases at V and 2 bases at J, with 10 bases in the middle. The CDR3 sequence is CAISRGPQETQYF. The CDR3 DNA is TGTGCCATCAGCCGGGGACCGCAAGAGACCCAGTACTTC.

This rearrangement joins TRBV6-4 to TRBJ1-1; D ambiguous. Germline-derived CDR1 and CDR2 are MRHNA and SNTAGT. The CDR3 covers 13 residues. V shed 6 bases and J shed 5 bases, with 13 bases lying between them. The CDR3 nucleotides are TGTGCCAGCAGACCCTCCTTCGGGACTGAAGCTTTCTTT. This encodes CASRPSFGTEAFF.

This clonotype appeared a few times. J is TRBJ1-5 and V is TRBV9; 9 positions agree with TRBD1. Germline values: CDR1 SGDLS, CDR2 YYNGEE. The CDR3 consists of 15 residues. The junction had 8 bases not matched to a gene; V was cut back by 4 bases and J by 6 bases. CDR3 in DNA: TGTGCCAGCAGCCGGGACAGGGCTGGCGGTCAGCCCCAGCATTTT. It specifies CASSRDRAGGQPQHF. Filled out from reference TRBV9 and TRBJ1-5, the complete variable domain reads DSGVTQTPKHLITATGQRVTLRCSPRSGDLSVYWYQQSLDQGLQFLIQYYNGEERAKGNILERFSAQQFPDLHSELNLSSLELGDSALYFCASSRDRAGGQPQHFGDGTRLSIL.

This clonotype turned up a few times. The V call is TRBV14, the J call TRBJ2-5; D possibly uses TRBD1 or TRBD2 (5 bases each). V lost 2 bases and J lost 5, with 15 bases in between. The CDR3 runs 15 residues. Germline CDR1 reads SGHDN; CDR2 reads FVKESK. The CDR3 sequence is CASSQRRAEGETQYF. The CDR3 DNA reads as TGTGCCAGCAGCCAACGGCGTGCAGAGGGGGAGACCCAGTACTTC.

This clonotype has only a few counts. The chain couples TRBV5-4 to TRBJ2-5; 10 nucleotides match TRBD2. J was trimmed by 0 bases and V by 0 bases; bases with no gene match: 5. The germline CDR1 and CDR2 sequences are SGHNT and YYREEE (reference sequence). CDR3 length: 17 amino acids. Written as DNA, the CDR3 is TGTGCCAGCAGCTTGGTTTCCAGCGGGGGGGACCAAGAGACCCAGTACTTC. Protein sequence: CASSLVSSGGDQETQYF.

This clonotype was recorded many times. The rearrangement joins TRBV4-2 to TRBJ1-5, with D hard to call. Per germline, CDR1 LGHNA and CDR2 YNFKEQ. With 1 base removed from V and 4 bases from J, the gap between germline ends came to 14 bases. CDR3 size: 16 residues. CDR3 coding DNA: TGTGCCAGCAGCCAAGGTTCGCCGGCTGGAAATCAGCCCCAGCATTTT. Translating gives CASSQGSPAGNQPQHF.

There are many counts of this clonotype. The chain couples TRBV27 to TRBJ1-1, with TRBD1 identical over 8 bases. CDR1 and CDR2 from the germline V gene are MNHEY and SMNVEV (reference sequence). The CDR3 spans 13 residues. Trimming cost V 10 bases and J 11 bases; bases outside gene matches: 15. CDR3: CATSGWGQAGAFF. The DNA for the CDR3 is TGTGCCACCTCGGGGTGGGGACAGGCGGGCGCTTTCTTT.

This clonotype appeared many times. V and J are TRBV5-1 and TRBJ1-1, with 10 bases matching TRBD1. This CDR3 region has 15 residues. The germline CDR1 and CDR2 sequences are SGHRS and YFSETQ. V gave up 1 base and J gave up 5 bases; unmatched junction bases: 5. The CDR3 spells CASSLIGTGDTEAFF. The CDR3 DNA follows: TGCGCCAGCAGCTTGATAGGGACAGGGGATACTGAAGCTTTCTTT.

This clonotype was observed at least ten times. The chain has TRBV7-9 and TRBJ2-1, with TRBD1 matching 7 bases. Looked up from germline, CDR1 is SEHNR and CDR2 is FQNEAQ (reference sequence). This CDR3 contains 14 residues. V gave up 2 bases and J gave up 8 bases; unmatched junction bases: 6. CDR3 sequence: CASSLSGGTDEQFF. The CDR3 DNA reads TGTGCCAGCAGCTTATCAGGGGGAACCGATGAGCAGTTCTTC.